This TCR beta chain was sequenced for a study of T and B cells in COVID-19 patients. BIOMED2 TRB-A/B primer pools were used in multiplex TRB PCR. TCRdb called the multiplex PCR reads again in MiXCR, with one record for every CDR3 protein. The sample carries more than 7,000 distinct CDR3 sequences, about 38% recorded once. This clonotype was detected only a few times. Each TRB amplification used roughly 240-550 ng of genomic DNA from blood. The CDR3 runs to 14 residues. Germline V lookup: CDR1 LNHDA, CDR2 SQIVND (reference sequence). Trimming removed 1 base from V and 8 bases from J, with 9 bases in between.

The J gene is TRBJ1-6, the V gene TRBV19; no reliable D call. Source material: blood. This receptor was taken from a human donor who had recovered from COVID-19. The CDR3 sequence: CASSIGFGDSPLHF. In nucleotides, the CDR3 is TGTGCCAGTAGTATAGGGTTTGGGGATTCACCCCTCCACTTT.